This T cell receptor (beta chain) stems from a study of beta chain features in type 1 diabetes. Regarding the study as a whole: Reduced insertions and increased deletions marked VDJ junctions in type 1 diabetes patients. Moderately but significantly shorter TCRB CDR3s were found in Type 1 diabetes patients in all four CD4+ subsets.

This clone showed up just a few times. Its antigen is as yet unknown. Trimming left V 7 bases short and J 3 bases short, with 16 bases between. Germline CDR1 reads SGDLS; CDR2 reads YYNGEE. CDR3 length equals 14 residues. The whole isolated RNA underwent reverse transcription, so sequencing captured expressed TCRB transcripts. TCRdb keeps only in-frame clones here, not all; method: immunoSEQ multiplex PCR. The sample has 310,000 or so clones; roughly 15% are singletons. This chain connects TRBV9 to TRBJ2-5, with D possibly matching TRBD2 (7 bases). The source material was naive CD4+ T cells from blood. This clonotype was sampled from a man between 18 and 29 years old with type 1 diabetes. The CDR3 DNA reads TGTGCCAGCTCTGGGGGGCTAGCGGAAGAGACCCAGTACTTC. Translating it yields CASSGGLAEETQYF.